A selection of T cell receptor beta chains follows, all from one sample in a study of T cell repertoires in ileal Crohn's disease. Method: immunoSEQ multiplex PCR; TCRdb's copy keeps in-frame clones and lacks some. The sample shows about 5,700 clones, 60% to 85% of them seen only once. Input material: ileal tissue. The receptor set was obtained from an adult with Crohn's disease. CDR3s include the opening cysteine and the closing phenylalanine or tryptophan. D genes are given only for firm matches. Clone size appears in some rows only: once, few, many, or a class for an expanded clone.

- - TRBJ2-3 TRBV7-9 TGTGCCGCCGAATCAGGGGGGGCAGATACGCAGTATTTT CAAESGGADTQYF
- - TRBJ2-7 TRBV6-6 TGTGCCAGCAGTACCCCGGTTCCGTACGAGCAGTACTTC CASSTPVPYEQYF
- - TRBJ2-2 TRBV18 TGTGCCAGCTCACCACCGGTTAACACCGGGGAGCTGTTTTTT CASSPPVNTGELFF
- TRBD1 TRBJ2-4 TRBV7-2 TGTGCCAGCAGCTTACAGGGGGACATTCAGTACTTC CASSLQGDIQYF
- TRBD2 TRBJ2-3 TRBV7-2 TGTGCCAGCAGCTTAACCGGGACTAGCGTTAGCACAGATACGCAGTATTTT CASSLTGTSVSTDTQYF
- - TRBJ1-1 TRBV28 TGTGCCAGCAGTTCGGACAGATTGAACACTGAAGCTTTCTTT CASSSDRLNTEAFF
- - TRBJ2-3 TRBV7-9 TGTGCCAGCAGCTGGGGAGCCTCAGATACGCAGTATTTT CASSWGASDTQYF
- TRBD1 TRBJ2-2 TRBV5-4 TGTGCCAGCAGCAGAACAGGGGCAGGGACCACCGGGGAGCTGTTTTTT CASSRTGAGTTGELFF
- TRBD1 TRBJ1-2 TRBV29-1 TGCAGCGTGGAAGACAGGGCCGGCTACACCTTC CSVEDRAGYTF
- TRBD2 TRBJ2-3 TRBV4-3 TGCGCCAGCAGCCTACAACTAGCGCAGAGCACAGATACGCAGTATTTT CASSLQLAQSTDTQYF
- - TRBJ1-2 TRBV29-1 TGCAGCGTTGAAGTGGGGGCGCAAGGTGGCTACACCTTC CSVEVGAQGGYTF
- TRBD2 TRBJ2-5 TRBV7-3 TGTGCCAGCAGCTTAGGGGGTAGCGGGGTGCAAGAGACCCAGTACTTC CASSLGGSGVQETQYF
- TRBD2 TRBJ2-7 TRBV6-5 TGTGCCAGCAGTTACTCGTATCCAGCGGGGAGCTACGAGCAGTACTTC CASSYSYPAGSYEQYF
- - TRBJ2-7 TRBV28 TGTGCCAGCGAAGGCAGGAGGAAGTACGAGCAGTACTTC CASEGRRKYEQYF
- TRBD1 TRBJ2-7 TRBV5-4 TGTGCCAGCAGCCTCGGACAGGGTTTGAACGAGCAGTACTTC CASSLGQGLNEQYF
- TRBD1 TRBJ2-5 TRBV5-1 TGCGCCAGCAGCTTACGGGACAGCCAAGAAGAGACCCAGTACTTC CASSLRDSQEETQYF
- TRBD1 TRBJ1-4 TRBV19 TGTGCCAGTAGTCCGACAGGGTTAAGAGAAAAACTGTTTTTT CASSPTGLREKLFF
- - TRBJ2-3 TRBV27 TGTGCCAGCAGTTTTCGGACCCCCCTCACCGCGAGTAACCGAGACCGCACAGATACGCAGTATTTT CASSFRTPLTASNRDRTDTQYF
- - TRBJ2-1 TRBV15 TGTGCCACCAGCAGTCCCAAGGAGGGAAAGGTTAGCCATGAGCAGTTCTTC CATSSPKEGKVSHEQFF
- - TRBJ2-7 TRBV27 TGTGCCAGCAGTTCGACGGGCTACTACGAGCAGTACTTC CASSSTGYYEQYF
- - TRBJ2-5 TRBV7-6 TGTGCCAGCAGCTTAGCGTGGGGAGCCCAAGAGACCCAGTACTTC CASSLAWGAQETQYF
- TRBD2 TRBJ2-4 TRBV4-3 TGCGCCAGCAGCCGCGGACTAGCGGGAGGGCCGGAGAAAAACATTCAGTACTTC CASSRGLAGGPEKNIQYF
- TRBD2 TRBJ2-1 TRBV2 TGTGCCAGCAGTGAAAGCGGGAGTCGCAATGAGCAGTTCTTC CASSESGSRNEQFF
- - TRBJ2-3 TRBV7-2 TGTGCCAGCAGCCCGCCGTATGATACGCAGTATTTT CASSPPYDTQYF
few TRBD1 TRBJ1-1 TRBV5-1 TGCGCCAGCAGCGCGGACAGGGGGCCTGAAGCTTTCTTT CASSADRGPEAFF
few TRBD1 TRBJ1-1 TRBV4-1 TGCGCCAGCAGCCAGCAAAGGGGGCGCGGTGAAGCTTTCTTT CASSQQRGRGEAFF
- TRBD1 TRBJ1-3 TRBV7-9 TGTGCCAGCAGCCCCTCACAGGGGGCCTCTGGAAACACCATATATTTT CASSPSQGASGNTIYF
- TRBD1 TRBJ2-7 TRBV7-2 TGTGCCAGCAGCTTAGGGACAGGGAAGTACGAGCAGTACTTC CASSLGTGKYEQYF
- TRBD1 TRBJ2-1 TRBV7-3 TGTGCCAGCAGTATTGCACTAGGGACAGGGAATGAGCAGTTCTTC CASSIALGTGNEQFF
- TRBD2 TRBJ2-3 TRBV28 TGTGCCAGCAGTCCCGGGACTAGCGGAATTGCAGATACGCAGTATTTT CASSPGTSGIADTQYF
- - TRBJ1-1 TRBV11-3 TGTGCCAGCAGCTTAGATGGGCAGGACACTGAAGCTTTCTTT CASSLDGQDTEAFF
- - TRBJ1-1 TRBV6-5 TGTGCCAGCTCGGGGGGGGCGAACACTGAAGCTTTCTTT CASSGGANTEAFF
- TRBD1 TRBJ1-5 TRBV7-2 TGTGCCAGCAGCTTGTGGGGGACAGATAGCAATCAGCCCCAGCATTTT CASSLWGTDSNQPQHF
once - TRBJ2-1 TRBV6-6 TGTGCCAGCATGGAGACCGGGCCGAGGGAGCAGTTCTTC CASMETGPREQFF
- - TRBJ1-1 TRBV18 TGTGCCAGCTCACCACGGGCAGGGGACTACGCTGAAGCTTTCTTT CASSPRAGDYAEAFF
- - TRBJ2-1 TRBV4-3 TGCGCCAGCAGCCAAGAGAGTGAGGGCTATGAGCAGTTCTTC CASSQESEGYEQFF
- TRBD1 TRBJ1-4 TRBV19 TGTGCCAGTAGTATAGGACAGGGAAAAGGGGAAAAACTGTTTTTT CASSIGQGKGEKLFF
- TRBD2 TRBJ2-7 TRBV5-4 TGTGCCAGCAGCTTGGAACTAGCGGGGGGCCGCGACGAGCAGTACTTC CASSLELAGGRDEQYF
- TRBD1 TRBJ2-1 TRBV6-5 TGTGCCAGCAGTTCCACCGGGACAGGGGGCGATGAGCAGTTCTTC CASSSTGTGGDEQFF
- - TRBJ2-5 TRBV5-1 TGCGCCAGCAGCTTGGCCCAGGGTCGGGAGACCCAGTACTTC CASSLAQGRETQYF
- - TRBJ2-1 TRBV5-6 TGTGCCAGCAGCTTGAAAGGAGTCAATGAGCAGTTCTTC CASSLKGVNEQFF
few - TRBJ1-2 TRBV19 TGTGCCAGTAGTGCACTCAGCGGGCGCTATGGCTACACCTTC CASSALSGRYGYTF
- - TRBJ2-3 TRBV5-4 TGTGCCAGCAGCCCCCTTAGCGGACCAAGCACAGATACGCAGTATTTT CASSPLSGPSTDTQYF
- - TRBJ2-2 TRBV6-5 TGTGCCAGCAGGCCAACCGGGGCCCCCGGGGAGCTGTTTTTT CASRPTGAPGELFF
- TRBD2 TRBJ2-4 TRBV6-1 TGTGCCAGCAGCGAAACGGTGTTGGGAACTAGCGGGAGGTCGGGGAACATTCAGTACTTC CASSETVLGTSGRSGNIQYF
- - TRBJ2-2 TRBV28 TGTGCCAGCACCCTGGTAGAGGCGGGCACCGGGGAGCTGTTTTTT CASTLVEAGTGELFF
few - TRBJ1-6 TRBV2 TGTGCCAGCAGGAGCTCCTATAATTCACCCCTCCACTTT CASRSSYNSPLHF
- - TRBJ1-2 TRBV28 TGTGCCAGCAGCGCCCCTGGTGGCTACACCTTC CASSAPGGYTF